This is a list of T cell receptor beta chains from one sample in a study of blood T cell repertoires in COVID-19. Libraries were prepared by immunoSEQ multiplex PCR; TCRdb keeps only in-frame clonotypes and omits some of them. The sample records 200,000 to 250,000 clones, just under 90% being singletons. Sample: peripheral blood. The receptors derive from a man between 25 and 39 years old with COVID-19, enrolled during active disease. Both conserved end residues are part of each CDR3. The D gene is left open where the match is weak. Clone size is shown for a subset of rows, as once, few, many or a class of expanded clone.

J gene,V gene,clone size,D gene,CDR3 DNA,CDR3 protein
TRBJ2-3,TRBV9,NA,NA,TGTGCCAGCAGCGCCCTACACAGCGATACGCAGTATTTT,CASSALHSDTQYF
TRBJ1-1,TRBV9,NA,NA,TGTGCCAGCAGCGTAGGCAGTATGAACACTGAAGCTTTCTTT,CASSVGSMNTEAFF
TRBJ2-3,TRBV7-3,NA,TRBD2,TGTGCCAGCAGCCCTAAACACGGGCTAGCGGGGACAGATACGCAGTATTTT,CASSPKHGLAGTDTQYF
TRBJ1-4,TRBV30,NA,NA,TGTGCCTGGAGCCACCGAGGGAGGGGATCTAATGAAAAACTGTTTTTT,CAWSHRGRGSNEKLFF
TRBJ2-7,TRBV19,once,TRBD1,TGTGCCGATAAGCCGGGGGACAGGGCCTACGAGCAGTACTTC,CADKPGDRAYEQYF
TRBJ2-7,TRBV6-1,once,TRBD2,TGTGCCAGCAGTGAAGCAGTGACTAGCGGGATCTACGAGCAGTACTTC,CASSEAVTSGIYEQYF
TRBJ1-2,TRBV19,NA,NA,TGTGCCAGTAGTATAATTGGGCGAACGAACTATGGCTACACCTTC,CASSIIGRTNYGYTF
TRBJ1-3,TRBV4-2,NA,TRBD1,TGTGCCAGCAGCGACAGGCAGGGGGATCCTGGAAACACCATATATTTT,CASSDRQGDPGNTIYF
TRBJ1-1,TRBV7-3,NA,NA,TGTGCCAGCAGCTTAAAAGGGGCCATAAACACTGAAGCTTTCTTT,CASSLKGAINTEAFF
TRBJ2-6,TRBV27,NA,TRBD1,TGTGCCAGCAGCCCACCGGGGCAGGGGGTATCTGGGGCCAACGTCCTGACTTTC,CASSPPGQGVSGANVLTF
TRBJ1-2,TRBV29-1,NA,NA,TGCAGCGTCTTACGTACAGCAGGGAAGGATGGCTACACCTTC,CSVLRTAGKDGYTF
TRBJ2-1,TRBV5-1,NA,TRBD2,TGCGCCAGCAGCTTGGGGTCTAGCGGAGGTACCAATGAGCAGTTCTTC,CASSLGSSGGTNEQFF
TRBJ2-7,TRBV6-6,once,TRBD1,TGTGCCAGCAGTTACGCGAGGGGGCTTAACGAGCAGTACTTC,CASSYARGLNEQYF
TRBJ2-3,TRBV3-1/TRBV3-2,NA,TRBD1,TGTGCCAGCAGCCAACAGATCGGAACAGGGGGCCATGACACAGATACGCAGTATTTT,CASSQQIGTGGHDTDTQYF
TRBJ1-5,TRBV6-2/TRBV6-3,NA,NA,TGTGCCAGCAGTTACGATATACCCCACAGGTGGGAGGGCAATCAGCCCCAGCATTTT,CASSYDIPHRWEGNQPQHF
TRBJ2-7,TRBV5-4,NA,NA,TGTGCCAGCAGCTTGGGACAGGCGAGCTCCTACGAGCAGTACTTC,CASSLGQASSYEQYF
TRBJ1-2,TRBV10-3,NA,TRBD1,TGTGCCATCAGTGAGGGGACAGGGGGCGTGTTGCGAGGCTACACCTTC,CAISEGTGGVLRGYTF
TRBJ2-1,TRBV9,NA,NA,TGTGCCAGCAGCGTAGATCGGAGTCCTGGGGGCAGGGGCTACAATGAGCAGTTCTTC,CASSVDRSPGGRGYNEQFF
TRBJ2-1,TRBV30,NA,TRBD1,TGTGCCTGGACCCTAGGGGGCTACTACAATGAGCAGTTCTTC,CAWTLGGYYNEQFF
TRBJ2-7,TRBV20-1,NA,NA,TGCAGTGCTAGTGCCACAGGTGCGACCTACGAGCAGTACTTC,CSASATGATYEQYF
TRBJ2-3,TRBV7-9,once,NA,TGTGCCAGCAGCTTAGAATTAGCGGAAACAGATACGCAGTATTTT,CASSLELAETDTQYF
TRBJ1-1,TRBV28,NA,NA,TGTGCCAGCAGTTTATGGAACTCGCAGGGCACTGAAGCTTTCTTT,CASSLWNSQGTEAFF
TRBJ1-2,TRBV28,NA,TRBD1,TGTGCCAGCAGTCTTAGTACACAGGGGGCGCTTTATGGCTACACCTTC,CASSLSTQGALYGYTF
TRBJ1-5,TRBV28,NA,TRBD1,TGTGCCAGCAGGCCAGGGGGATATAGCAATCAGCCCCAGCATTTT,CASRPGGYSNQPQHF
TRBJ2-1,TRBV11-3,NA,NA,TGTGCCAGCAGCTTAGGAGTCATGAGCTCCTACAATGAGCAGTTCTTC,CASSLGVMSSYNEQFF
TRBJ2-1,TRBV2,NA,TRBD2,TGTGCCAGCAAGACTAGCGGCTCCTACAATGAGCAGTTCTTC,CASKTSGSYNEQFF
TRBJ2-2,TRBV5-1,NA,TRBD1,TGCGCCAGCAGCCTCTCCGGGACAGGGGGCCTACCGGACACCGGGGAGCTGTTTTTT,CASSLSGTGGLPDTGELFF